These T cell receptor beta chains were read from a single sample in a study of T cell responses to AZD1222 COVID-19 vaccine. Using immunoSEQ multiplex PCR, the repertoire was profiled, and TCRdb retains in-frame clones only, with some absent. The table lists 120,000 to 150,000 clones, approximately 94% of them singletons. This specimen was peripheral blood, taken on day 0 of AZD1222 vaccination. The origin of the receptors is an adult in good health. The CDR3 runs from the conserved cysteine through the conserved F or W. Fields, in order: D gene, V gene, clone size, J gene, CDR3 DNA, CDR3 protein. The D gene is left open where the match is weak. The size entry is marked missing in some rows and otherwise reads once, few, many or a size class.

TRBD1	TRBV27	.	TRBJ2-7	TGTGCCAGCAGTAAAAACCGGGACAGGGCGTCCTACGAGCAGTACTTC	CASSKNRDRASYEQYF
.	TRBV9	once	TRBJ1-2	TGTGCCAGCAGCGTAGGAACAGGGCATGGCTACACCTTC	CASSVGTGHGYTF
.	TRBV3-1/TRBV3-2	once	TRBJ1-4	TGTGCCAGCAGTCCCAGGTCAACTAATGAAAAACTGTTTTTT	CASSPRSTNEKLFF
.	TRBV7-9	.	TRBJ2-1	TGTGCCAGCAGCTTACGCCCCAGCGGAGACAACAATGAGCAGTTCTTC	CASSLRPSGDNNEQFF
.	TRBV6-1	once	TRBJ1-3	TGTGCCAGCAGTGAAGCGTTTGGGGCTGGAAACACCATATATTTT	CASSEAFGAGNTIYF
.	TRBV13	.	TRBJ1-1	TGTGCCAGCAGCTTAGTCCGGGGGCCAGCTTTCTTT	CASSLVRGPAFF
TRBD2	TRBV19	.	TRBJ2-7	TGTGCCAGTAGTATTTCGGGACTACTCGCCTACGAGCAGTACTTC	CASSISGLLAYEQYF
.	TRBV27	.	TRBJ1-1	TGTGCCAGCAGTTCCCTCAATATGTTTGGGGGCCGAGGCACTGAAGCTTTCTTT	CASSSLNMFGGRGTEAFF
.	TRBV6-5	.	TRBJ1-1	TGTGCCAGCAGTTACCTGGGGGTTTTGAACACTGAAGCTTTCTTT	CASSYLGVLNTEAFF
.	TRBV6-5	.	TRBJ2-7	TGTGCCAGCAGCCTAATGGGGAGGATTGAAGACTTC	CASSLMGRIEDF
.	TRBV4-2	.	TRBJ1-6	TGTGCCAGCAGCCCCCTGGGGCTTAATTCACCCCTCCACTTT	CASSPLGLNSPLHF
.	TRBV3-1/TRBV3-2	.	TRBJ1-1	TGTGCCAGCAGCCCTCGGGGAGGTAACACTGAAGCTTTCTTT	CASSPRGGNTEAFF
.	TRBV12-3/TRBV12-4	.	TRBJ1-1	TGTGCCAGCAGTAACGACGGGAGAACTGAAGCTTTCTTT	CASSNDGRTEAFF
.	TRBV27	once	TRBJ2-3	TGTGCCAGCACCCTAGCGAAAGGGGATACGCAGTATTTT	CASTLAKGDTQYF
TRBD1	TRBV6-2/TRBV6-3	.	TRBJ2-2	TGTGCCAGCAGTACCACAGGGGCGAACACCGGGGAGCTGTTTTTT	CASSTTGANTGELFF
TRBD2	TRBV10-3	once	TRBJ2-7	TGTGCCATCAGTGAGTCGACTAGCGGGAGGGCCGAGCAGTACTTC	CAISESTSGRAEQYF
.	TRBV9	.	TRBJ1-4	TGTGCCAGCAGCGCCCGGGCAGTGGTTTTTGGGGAAAAACTGTTTTTT	CASSARAVVFGEKLFF
.	TRBV4-1	few	TRBJ2-1	TGCGCCAGCAGCAGAGGGGATGAGCAGTTCTTC	CASSRGDEQFF
.	TRBV18	.	TRBJ1-2	TGTGCCAGCTCACCCCAACGAGTTGCCTATGGCTACACCTTC	CASSPQRVAYGYTF
.	TRBV29-1	.	TRBJ1-1	TGCAGCGTTGAAGCCTCGGGTACTGAAGCTTTCTTT	CSVEASGTEAFF
.	TRBV20-1	.	TRBJ2-7	TGCAGTGCCCCTAGGGGCTACGAGCAGTACTTC	CSAPRGYEQYF
TRBD1	TRBV5-1	.	TRBJ2-2	TGCGCCAGCAGCCCCGGACAGGAGGACACCGGGGAGCTGTTTTTT	CASSPGQEDTGELFF
.	TRBV19	.	TRBJ1-5	TGTGCCAGTAGTATAGATCAGGTTAGCGATCAGCCCCAGCATTTT	CASSIDQVSDQPQHF
TRBD2	TRBV6-5	.	TRBJ2-1	TGTGCCAGCAGAAGCGGGGGGTCTTACAATGAGCAGTTCTTC	CASRSGGSYNEQFF
.	TRBV9	.	TRBJ1-1	TGTGCCAGCAGCGCCCAGGGAAGGGAAGGGACTGAAGCTTTCTTT	CASSAQGREGTEAFF
.	TRBV4-3	.	TRBJ2-7	TGCGCCAGCAGCCAAGATCTGTCGGGCCCCCTCCGACAGCAGTACTTC	CASSQDLSGPLRQQYF
.	TRBV10-2	.	TRBJ1-6	TGCGCCAGCACCCGCTGGGGTGGGAATTCACCCCTCCACTTT	CASTRWGGNSPLHF
TRBD2	TRBV13	.	TRBJ2-2	TGTGCCAGCAGCTCCACATCGGGACTAGCGGGGCCGGAGGGAGGGGAGCTGTTTTTT	CASSSTSGLAGPEGGELFF
.	TRBV19	.	TRBJ2-1	TGTGCCAGTAGGGGTAACAGGGATAGGACGTACAATGAGCAGTTCTTC	CASRGNRDRTYNEQFF
.	TRBV6-1	.	TRBJ2-7	TGTGCCAGCAGTGAAGCGTGGGGATTTGGGGCCTACGAGCAGTACTTC	CASSEAWGFGAYEQYF
.	TRBV10-3	.	TRBJ2-7	TGTGCCATCAGTGAGTCGGACCGCGAGCAGTACTTC	CAISESDREQYF
.	TRBV5-1	.	TRBJ1-1	TGCGCCAGCAGCTTGGGTGGGGGCGATACTGAAGCTTTCTTT	CASSLGGGDTEAFF
.	TRBV18	once	TRBJ1-3	TGTGCCAGCCGCGAACAGGGAACTGGAAACACCATATATTTT	CASREQGTGNTIYF
.	TRBV2	.	TRBJ1-5	TGTGCCAGCAGTGGCCTCTCAACCCCAAATCAGCCCCAGCATTTT	CASSGLSTPNQPQHF
.	TRBV7-2	.	TRBJ2-1	TGTGCCAGCAGCCCCCCGACCGGCCTCTCCGGCAATGAGCAGTTCTTC	CASSPPTGLSGNEQFF
.	TRBV6-7	.	TRBJ1-2	TGTGCCAGCAGTCCCCCCACAGCGCTAAACTATGGCTACACCTTC	CASSPPTALNYGYTF
.	TRBV3-1/TRBV3-2	.	TRBJ1-4	TGTGCCAGCGGGAAGGGGGTAGGGGAAAAACTGTTTTTT	CASGKGVGEKLFF
.	TRBV5-4	.	TRBJ2-1	TGTGCCAGCAGCTTGAGGGGAAGGTACGGCAATGAGCAGTTCTTC	CASSLRGRYGNEQFF
.	TRBV4-1	.	TRBJ2-7	TGCGCCAGCAGCCAAGCGGACCAGGGCCCCTACGAGCAGTACTTC	CASSQADQGPYEQYF
.	TRBV7-8	.	TRBJ2-1	TGTGCCAGCAGCTTACAAGGCAGGGTGAGGAATGAGCAGTTCTTC	CASSLQGRVRNEQFF
.	TRBV29-1	.	TRBJ1-1	TGCAGCGTTGAAGAAATTGGGGTGGCGAGTGAAGCTTTCTTT	CSVEEIGVASEAFF
.	TRBV19	.	TRBJ2-3	TGTGCCAGTAGGAGGCAGGGTGTTGGAGATACGCAGTATTTT	CASRRQGVGDTQYF
.	TRBV27	.	TRBJ1-5	TGTGCCAGCAGCATGAAGGGGGGCAATCAGCCCCAGCATTTT	CASSMKGGNQPQHF
.	TRBV29-1	.	TRBJ2-5	TGCAGCGTAATAGGACGGGAGTACCAAGAGACCCAGTACTTC	CSVIGREYQETQYF
.	TRBV5-5	.	TRBJ2-1	TGTGCCAGCAGCACCCCTTTGCAGGAGCAGTTCTTC	CASSTPLQEQFF
.	TRBV11-2	once	TRBJ2-5	TGTGCCAGCAGCTTAGAACGGCACCAAGAGACCCAGTACTTC	CASSLERHQETQYF
TRBD1	TRBV5-1	.	TRBJ2-2	TGCGCCAGCAGCCCCTTGGGACAGGGGACCGGGGAGCTGTTTTTT	CASSPLGQGTGELFF
.	TRBV6-5	.	TRBJ1-2	TGTGCCAGCACTACACCCAGGGTCGGTGGCTACACCTTC	CASTTPRVGGYTF
.	TRBV9	.	TRBJ2-7	TGTGCCAGCAGCGGCCAGGGACGGGGAGAGCAGTACTTC	CASSGQGRGEQYF
TRBD1	TRBV24-1	.	TRBJ2-1	TGTGCCACCAGTGAAACCGGGACAGGGGGAGATTACAATGAGCAGTTCTTC	CATSETGTGGDYNEQFF
TRBD2	TRBV6-5	once	TRBJ2-5	TGTGCCAGCACCATAACGGGACTAGCCCAAGAGACCCAGTACTTC	CASTITGLAQETQYF
.	TRBV19	.	TRBJ1-5	TGTGCCAGTAGTACGGACAGCCACAGCAATCAGCCCCAGCATTTT	CASSTDSHSNQPQHF
TRBD2	TRBV9	.	TRBJ2-7	TGTGCCAGCAGCCCCAGTAGGGGACTAGCGGAATTGGGGGAGCAGTACTTC	CASSPSRGLAELGEQYF
.	TRBV5-1	.	TRBJ1-1	TGCGCCAGCAGCTTTGACGGTCGATTGAACACTGAAGCTTTCTTT	CASSFDGRLNTEAFF
TRBD2	TRBV4-3	.	TRBJ2-2	TGCGCCAGCAGCCAAGATCCTAGCGGGAGAATTGGGAACACCGGGGAGCTGTTTTTT	CASSQDPSGRIGNTGELFF
.	TRBV19	.	TRBJ1-2	TGTGCCAGTAGTATTTTGCGGGGAACCTATGGCTACACCTTC	CASSILRGTYGYTF
.	TRBV5-1	many	TRBJ2-3	TGCGCCAGCAGCTTGGGTAACAGAAACACAGATACGCAGTATTTT	CASSLGNRNTDTQYF
.	TRBV27	once	TRBJ1-2	TGTGCCAGCAGTCCGCCGGGACGGAACTATGGCTACACCTTC	CASSPPGRNYGYTF
.	TRBV7-2	.	TRBJ2-7	TGTGCCAGCAGCTTAGCAGGGGCAATTTACGAGCAGTACTTC	CASSLAGAIYEQYF
.	TRBV4-3	.	TRBJ1-3	TGCGCCAGCAGTCGCGACAGCTCAATTGGAAACACCATATATTTT	CASSRDSSIGNTIYF